The 26 T cell receptor beta chains reported below all come from one sample, sequenced in a study of T-cell reconstitution after alpha-beta-depleted transplantation in children. Construction of the TCRbeta library involved unique molecular identifiers. TCRdb itself ran the PCR reads through MiXCR, one entry per CDR3 protein. The table includes 350,000 to 450,000 distinct CDR3 sequences, about 14% detected once. This specimen was PBMCs, taken from the stem cell graft. The receptors here all came from a human donor who donated a stem cell graft to a child with Fanconi anemia.

This clonotype has only a few counts. The chain recombines TRBV12-3 or TRBV12-4 with TRBJ2-4; unclear D gene. Trimming cost V 6 bases and J 1 base, with 16 bases left between them. The CDR3 is made up of 16 amino acids. This CDR3 reads CASRPPNRAAKNIQYF. The CDR3 DNA reads as TGTGCCAGCAGACCACCGAATAGGGCGGCCAAAAACATTCAGTACTTC.

This clonotype appeared a few times. The chain couples TRBV11-2 to TRBJ2-5, with D possibly matching TRBD1 (6 bases). The germline CDR1 and CDR2 sequences are SGHAT and FQNNGV. Trimming cost V 5 bases and J 11 bases, with 12 bases left between them. The CDR3 spans 11 residues. The CDR3 coding sequence is TGTGCCAGCAGCCCCCGGACAGTTCAGTACTTC. It codes for CASSPRTVQYF.

This clonotype appeared once. At one end, the junction sequence differs from germline, possibly due to a read error. The J gene is TRBJ1-1, the V gene TRBV6-6; D is perhaps TRBD1 (5 bases). CDR3 size: 13 residues. The germline gives CDR1 MNHNY, CDR2 SVGAGI (reference sequence). The CDR3 here is CANSYVRGLEAFF. The CDR3, as DNA: TGTGCCAACAGTTACGTGCGGGGCCTTGAAGCTTTCTTT.

The chain joins TRBV5-1 to TRBJ1-4, with TRBD1 identical over 7 bases. J lost 8 bases, V lost 4 bases, and 8 bases had no gene match. This CDR3 is built from 14 residues. Germline values: CDR1 SGHRS, CDR2 YFSETQ. The chain's CDR3 is CASSPVPGQEKLFF. CDR3 DNA sequence: TGCGCCAGCAGCCCCGTCCCGGGACAGGAAAAACTGTTTTTT.

The chain joins TRBV12-3 or TRBV12-4 to TRBJ2-1; D is perhaps TRBD1 or TRBD2 (5 bases each). The CDR3 length is 16 residues. The V and J ends lost 5 bases and 2 bases respectively, with 16 bases between them. CDR3 in DNA: TGTGCCAGCAGTCTTTACCGGGACCCTGCCTACAATGAGCAGTTCTTC. It is translated as CASSLYRDPAYNEQFF.

This clonotype turned up a few times. This chain joins TRBV7-6 and TRBJ2-2; 8 positions agree with TRBD1. This CDR3 comprises 14 residues. V trimming: 8 bases; J trimming: 6 bases; junction bases outside the gene matches: 8. CDR1 is SGHVS and CDR2 is FNYEAQ in the germline V gene. CDR3 bases: TGTGCCAGCCGCACGGGACAGGCCGCCGGGGAGCTGTTTTTT. Protein: CASRTGQAAGELFF.

In this sample, this clonotype turned up many times. The chain is built from TRBV29-1 and TRBJ1-5; perhaps TRBD1 as D (6 bases). The germline CDR1 and CDR2 sequences are SQVTM and ANQGSEA. The V end lost 4 bases, the J end lost 6 bases, and 13 bases lay between the germline ends. The CDR3 length is 13 residues. The CDR3 DNA follows: TGCAGCGTTGGACAGGCTGCAGGTCAGCCCCAGCATTTT. It translates to CSVGQAAGQPQHF.

The chain recombines TRBV18 with TRBJ2-1; maybe TRBD1 (6 bases). Trimming took 6 bases from V and 0 from J, leaving 15 bases between them. Germline loops: CDR1 KGHSH, CDR2 LQKENI. This CDR3 is built from 16 residues. The CDR3 is CASSQQGPHSYNEQFF. CDR3 sequence (DNA): TGTGCCAGCTCCCAACAGGGACCCCACTCCTACAATGAGCAGTTCTTC. The variable domain in full, completed from reference TRBV18 and TRBJ2-1, reads NAGVMQNPRHLVRRRGQEARLRCSPMKGHSHVYWYRQLPEEGLKFMVYLQKENIIDESGMPKERFSAEFPKEGPSILRIQQVVRGDSAAYFCASSQQGPHSYNEQFFGPGTRLTVL.

A few counts support this clonotype. The chain combines TRBV29-1 with TRBJ1-2; tentative D call: TRBD1 (5 bases). The V end was cut by 4 bases, the J end by 8 bases, with 11 bases between. Germline V lookup: CDR1 SQVTM, CDR2 ANQGSEA. The CDR3 totals 11 residues. CDR3 protein: CSVGGGGGYTF. CDR3 bases: TGCAGCGTTGGCGGGGGAGGGGGCTACACCTTC.

This clonotype was counted between two and nine times. V usage is TRBV11-2 and J usage is TRBJ1-2; tentative D call: TRBD1 (5 bases). CDR1 is SGHAT and CDR2 is FQNNGV in the germline V gene. The CDR3 is 15 residues long. Trimming shortened V by 2 bases and J by 6 bases, and 16 bases separated the two germline ends. The CDR3 region has the DNA TGTGCCAGCAGCTTAAACGTCTTCAGGGAGGATGGCTACACCTTC. Translated, it gives CASSLNVFREDGYTF. Full variable domain (remainder filled in from reference TRBV11-2 and TRBJ1-2): EAGVAQSPRYKIIEKRQSVAFWCNPISGHATLYWYQQILGQGPKLLIQFQNNGVVDDSQLPKDRFSAERLKGVDSTLKIQPAKLEDSAVYLCASSLNVFREDGYTFGSGTRLTVV.

In this sample, this clonotype turned up a few times. The chain carries TRBV7-3 and TRBJ2-3; TRBD2 aligns across 14 bases. CDR3 length: 16 residues. The V segment lost 5 bases and the J segment 6 bases; nucleotides outside the gene matches: 7. Per the germline V gene, CDR1 is SGHTA and CDR2 is FQGTGA. The CDR3 reads CASSGTSGGGLDTQYF. The CDR3 bases are TGTGCCAGCAGCGGGACTAGCGGGGGTGGATTGGATACGCAGTATTTT.

This clonotype turned up a few times. The V and J genes are TRBV19 and TRBJ2-2, with D unresolved. Germline V gives CDR1 LNHDA, CDR2 SQIVND (reference sequence). CDR3 length: 13 residues. The ends were cut back, 9 bases at V and 4 bases at J, with 12 bases in the middle. This CDR3 reads CASLSGVTGELFF. CDR3 coding DNA: TGTGCCAGCCTTAGTGGGGTCACCGGGGAGCTGTTTTTT. The variable domain in full, with the rest retrieved from reference TRBV19 and TRBJ2-2, is DGGITQSPKYLFRKEGQNVTLSCEQNLNHDAMYWYRQDPGQGLRLIYYSQIVNDFQKGDIAEGYSVSREKKESFPLTVTSAQKNPTAFYLCASLSGVTGELFFGEGSRLTVL.

This clonotype was seen many times. This rearrangement joins TRBV7-2 to TRBJ2-1; 9 bases match TRBD2. The trim removed 3 bases at V and 6 bases at J, leaving 6 bases unmatched. CDR1 is SGHTA and CDR2 is FQGNSA in the germline V gene. The CDR3 sequence is 15 residues long. In DNA, the CDR3 is TGTGCCAGCAGCTTTGAGCGGGGGGTCTTCAATGAGCAGTTCTTC. Its translation: CASSFERGVFNEQFF.

The chain employs TRBV11-2 and TRBJ2-3; 8 bases fit TRBD2. Trimming at V came to 3 bases and at J to 0 bases, leaving 5 bases not matched to a gene. CDR1 and CDR2 from the germline V gene are SGHAT and FQNNGV. CDR3 length: 16 amino acids. The CDR3 region is CASSFLAGTSTDTQYF. CDR3 bases: TGTGCCAGCAGCTTTTTAGCGGGGACTAGCACAGATACGCAGTATTTT.

This clonotype was recorded a few times. This chain joins TRBV5-1 and TRBJ2-7, with 7 positions matching TRBD2. V lost 2 bases, J lost 6 bases, and 5 bases stayed unmatched. CDR1 and CDR2 (germline): SGHRS, YFSETQ. The CDR3 covers 13 residues. CDR3 bases: TGCGCCAGCAGCTTTGTGGGGGAGGGCGAGCAGTACGTC. It translates to CASSFVGEGEQYV.

This clonotype came up once. The chain carries TRBV2 and TRBJ2-1; a weak D match, TRBD1 (6 bases). The V and J ends lost 10 bases and 7 bases respectively, with 14 bases between them. CDR3 length: 12 residues. Germline lookup yields CDR1 SNHLY and CDR2 FYNNEI. CDR3: CATLRGRNEQFF. CDR3 DNA: TGTGCCACCCTAAGGGGGAGAAATGAGCAGTTCTTC.

This clonotype showed up just a few times. The J gene is TRBJ2-7, the V gene TRBV6-2 or TRBV6-3; TRBD2 matches at 7 bases. The CDR3 totals 12 residues. V was clipped by 8 bases and J by 3 bases; unmatched bases: 4. Per the germline V gene, CDR1 is MNHEY and CDR2 is SVGEGT. The DNA of the CDR3 is TGTGCCAGCTATGGGAGGGGCTACGAGCAGTACGTC. As protein: CASYGRGYEQYV.

The chain links TRBV28 to TRBJ1-2, with 9 bases matching TRBD1. V lost 5 bases and J lost 8; bases outside the gene matches: 12. The germline gives CDR1 MDHEN, CDR2 SYDVKM. The CDR3 is made up of 15 amino acids. The CDR3 sequence is CASSILRDREHGYTF. Here the CDR3 DNA reads TGTGCCAGCAGTATACTACGGGACAGGGAACACGGCTACACCTTC.

The table lists this clonotype with many counts. A junction boundary mismatches the germline segment, possibly from a read error. The chain joins TRBV7-2 to TRBJ1-5; D remains ambiguous. CDR3 length: 14 amino acids. Per the germline V gene, CDR1 is SGHTA and CDR2 is FQGNSA. CDR3 sequence reads: CASSLASGNQPQHF. In DNA, the CDR3 is TGTGCCAGCAGTTTAGCCTCCGGGAATCAGCCCCAGCATTTT. The entire variable domain, with the rest obtained from reference TRBV7-2 and TRBJ1-5, is as follows: GAGVSQSPSNKVTEKGKDVELRCDPISGHTALYWYRQSLGQGLEFLIYFQGNSAPDKSGLPSDRFSAERTGGSVSTLTIQRTQQEDSAVYLCASSLASGNQPQHFGDGTRLSIL.

The rearrangement links TRBV29-1 to TRBJ2-7; D gene ambiguous. V was trimmed by 6 bases and J by 1 base, leaving 10 bases between them. Germline loops: CDR1 SQVTM, CDR2 ANQGSEA. This CDR3 is 12 amino acids long. In DNA form, the CDR3 reads TGCAGCGTCGGGTTAGGGTCCTACGAGCAGTACTTC. Translated, it gives CSVGLGSYEQYF.

The sample holds many counts of this clonotype. V and J are TRBV27 and TRBJ1-4; a weak D match, TRBD1 (6 bases). The CDR3 is made up of 15 amino acids. The germline V gene encodes CDR1 MNHEY and CDR2 SMNVEV (reference sequence). The V end lost 5 bases, the J end lost 11 bases, and 21 bases lay between the germline ends. The CDR3 region has the DNA TGTGCCAGCAGTATTACAGGGAATGCGGGGGGGAAACTGTTTTTT. Protein: CASSITGNAGGKLFF.

This clonotype was detected many times. The V and J genes are TRBV6-5 and TRBJ1-5; 10 bases map to TRBD1. V trimming: 6 bases; J trimming: 11 bases; junction bases outside the gene matches: 10. The CDR3 is 14 residues long. Germline V gives CDR1 MNHEY, CDR2 SVGAGI. Here the CDR3 DNA reads TGTGCCAGCAGCCTGGACAGGGGGGGTGAGGCCCAGCATTTT. It translates to CASSLDRGGEAQHF.

V usage is TRBV20-1 and J usage is TRBJ1-5, with D possibly TRBD1 on 5 matching bases. Germline CDR1 DFQATT, CDR2 SNEGSKA (reference sequence). The ends were cut back, 6 bases at V and 2 bases at J, with 14 bases in the middle. This CDR3 has 14 amino acids. The CDR3 DNA is TGCAGTGCCCCCATCCCAGGGCGCAATCAGCCCCAGCATTTT. Its translation is CSAPIPGRNQPQHF.

This clonotype was observed a few times. This chain connects TRBV20-1 to TRBJ1-5, with no clear D. V was pared by 4 bases and J by 2 bases, with 6 bases between. The CDR3 extends over 12 amino acids. From germline, CDR1 is DFQATT and CDR2 SNEGSKA (reference sequence). The CDR3 DNA is TGCAGTGCTACAGGAGGCAATCAGCCCCAGCATTTT. This sequence encodes CSATGGNQPQHF.

This clonotype has a handful of counts. V gene TRBV9 combines with J gene TRBJ1-1; D not certain. V was shortened by 5 bases and J by 3 bases, with 11 bases between the two germline ends. The CDR3 contains 13 residues. Looked up from germline, CDR1 is SGDLS and CDR2 is YYNGEE. This chain's CDR3 is CASRSGLDTEAFF. The CDR3 coding sequence is TGTGCCAGCAGGTCCGGATTGGACACTGAAGCTTTCTTT. Complete variable domain (other parts from reference TRBV9 and TRBJ1-1): DSGVTQTPKHLITATGQRVTLRCSPRSGDLSVYWYQQSLDQGLQFLIQYYNGEERAKGNILERFSAQQFPDLHSELNLSSLELGDSALYFCASRSGLDTEAFFGQGTRLTVV.

The table lists this clonotype with a few counts. This CDR3 is CASSLQGFGEKLFF. The CDR3 nucleotides are TGCGCCAGCAGCTTACAGGGGTTTGGGGAAAAACTGTTTTTT. The rearrangement joins TRBV5-1 to TRBJ1-4, with 7 bases aligning to TRBD1. Unmatched junction bases numbered 6, after V lost 2 bases and J lost 8 bases. The CDR3 contains 14 residues. CDR1 and CDR2 (germline): SGHRS, YFSETQ. Together with reference TRBV5-1 and TRBJ1-4, the CDR3 gives the full variable domain: KAGVTQTPRYLIKTRGQQVTLSCSPISGHRSVSWYQQTPGQGLQFLFEYFSETQRNKGNFPGRFSGRQFSNSRSEMNVSTLELGDSALYLCASSLQGFGEKLFFGSGTQLSVL.